This TCR beta chain was documented in a study of blood T cell repertoires in COVID-19. Across the whole study: Researchers got acute and convalescent COVID-19 samples from the United States, Italy and Spain. Nucleic acid was either cDNA or gDNA, and it came from T cells, B-cell-depleted T cells, or PBMCs.

Trimming took off 0 bases at V and 11 bases at J, with 11 bases between the two ends. The CDR3 is 13 amino acids. Germline V CDR1 and CDR2: LGHDT, YNNKEL (reference sequence). In the authors' workflow: By means of reference gene primer amplification, nucleated cell counts were estimated. Sequenced by immunoSEQ multiplex PCR; TCRdb stores in-frame clones only, minus some. V and J calls and clone size are those listed in that table; D and trimming were worked out from the DNA. The sample yields fewer than 120,000 clones, 72% seen once. The source is a woman aged 60-75 years with acute or convalescent COVID-19. This chain joins TRBV3-1 (or the pseudogene TRBV3-2) and TRBJ1-3, with D possibly being TRBD1 (6 bases). Material for sequencing was peripheral blood. CDR3 sequence: CASSQEGGHSIYF. In DNA, the CDR3 is TGTGCCAGCAGCCAAGAAGGGGGACATTCCATATATTTT.